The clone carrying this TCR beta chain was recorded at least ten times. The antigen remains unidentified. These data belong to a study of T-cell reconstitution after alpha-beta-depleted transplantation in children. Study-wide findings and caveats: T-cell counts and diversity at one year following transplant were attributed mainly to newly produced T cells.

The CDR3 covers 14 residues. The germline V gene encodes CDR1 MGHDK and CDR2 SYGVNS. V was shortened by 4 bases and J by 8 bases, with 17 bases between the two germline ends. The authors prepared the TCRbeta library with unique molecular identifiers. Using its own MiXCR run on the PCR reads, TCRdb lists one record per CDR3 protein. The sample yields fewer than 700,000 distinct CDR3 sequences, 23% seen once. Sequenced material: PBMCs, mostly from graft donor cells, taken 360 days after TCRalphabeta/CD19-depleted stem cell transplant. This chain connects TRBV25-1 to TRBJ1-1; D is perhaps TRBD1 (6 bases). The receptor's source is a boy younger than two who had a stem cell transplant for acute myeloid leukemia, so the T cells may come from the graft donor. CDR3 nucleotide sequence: TGTGCCAGCAGTGCCGCGGGACACAACCCCGAAGCTTTCTTT. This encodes CASSAAGHNPEAFF.